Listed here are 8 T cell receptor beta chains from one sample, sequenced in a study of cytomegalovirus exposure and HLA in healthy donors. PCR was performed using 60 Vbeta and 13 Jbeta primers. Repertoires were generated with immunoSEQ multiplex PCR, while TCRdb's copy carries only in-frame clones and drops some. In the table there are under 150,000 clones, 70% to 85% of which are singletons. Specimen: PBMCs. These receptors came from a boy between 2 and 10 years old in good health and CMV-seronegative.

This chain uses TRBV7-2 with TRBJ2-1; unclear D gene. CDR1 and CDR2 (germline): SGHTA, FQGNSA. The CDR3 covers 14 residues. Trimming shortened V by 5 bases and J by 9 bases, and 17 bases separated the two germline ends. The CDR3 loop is CASSPAVSISEQFF. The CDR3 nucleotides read TGTGCCAGCAGCCCCGCGGTGTCGATTTCTGAGCAGTTCTTC.

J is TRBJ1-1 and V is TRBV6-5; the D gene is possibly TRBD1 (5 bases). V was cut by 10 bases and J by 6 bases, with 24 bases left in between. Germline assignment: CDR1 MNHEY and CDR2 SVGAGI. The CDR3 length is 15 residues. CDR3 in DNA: TGTGCCACCAAGATGTGGAGGGACGATTCTGCTGAAGCTTTCTTT. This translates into CATKMWRDDSAEAFF.

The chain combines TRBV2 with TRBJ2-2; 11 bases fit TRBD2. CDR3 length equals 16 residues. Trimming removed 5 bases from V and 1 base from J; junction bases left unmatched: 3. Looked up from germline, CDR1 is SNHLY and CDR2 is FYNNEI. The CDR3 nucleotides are TGTGCCAGCAGTCTTGGACTAGCGGGGAACACCGGGGAGCTGTTTTTT. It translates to CASSLGLAGNTGELFF.

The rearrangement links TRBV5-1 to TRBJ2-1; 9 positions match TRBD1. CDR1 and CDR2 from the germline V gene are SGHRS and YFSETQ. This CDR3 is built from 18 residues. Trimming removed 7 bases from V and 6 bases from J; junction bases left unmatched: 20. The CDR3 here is CASDTGTGNLGIPNEQFF. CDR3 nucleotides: TGCGCCAGCGACACCGGGACAGGGAATTTAGGAATCCCCAATGAGCAGTTCTTC.

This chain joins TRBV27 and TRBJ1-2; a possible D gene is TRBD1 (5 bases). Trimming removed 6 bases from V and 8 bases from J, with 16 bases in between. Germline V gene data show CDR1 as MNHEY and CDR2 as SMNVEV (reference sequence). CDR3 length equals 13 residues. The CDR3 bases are TGTGCCAGCAGGATGACAGCAGCGGGCGGCTACACCTTC. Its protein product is CASRMTAAGGYTF.

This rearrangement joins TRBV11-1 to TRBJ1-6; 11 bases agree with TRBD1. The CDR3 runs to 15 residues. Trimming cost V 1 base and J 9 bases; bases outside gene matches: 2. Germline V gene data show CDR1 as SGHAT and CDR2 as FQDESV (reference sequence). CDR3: CASSLVGQGASPLHF. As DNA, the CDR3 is TGTGCCAGCAGCTTAGTCGGACAGGGGGCTTCACCCCTCCACTTT.

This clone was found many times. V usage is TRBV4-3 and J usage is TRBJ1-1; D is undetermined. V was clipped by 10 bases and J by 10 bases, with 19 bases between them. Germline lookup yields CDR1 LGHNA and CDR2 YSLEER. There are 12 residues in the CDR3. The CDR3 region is CATHSDGLLAFF. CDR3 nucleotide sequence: TGCGCCACCCACTCGGACGGACTATTAGCTTTCTTT.

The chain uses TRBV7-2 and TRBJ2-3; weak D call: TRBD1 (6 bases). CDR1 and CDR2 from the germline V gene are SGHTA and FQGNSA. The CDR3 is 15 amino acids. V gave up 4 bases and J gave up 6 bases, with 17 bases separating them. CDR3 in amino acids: CASSSDRYSGDTQYF. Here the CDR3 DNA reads TGTGCCAGCAGCTCCGACAGGTATTCCGGGGATACGCAGTATTTT.